This passage covers 25 T cell receptor beta chains from one sample sequenced in a study of chemoradiotherapy in HPV16-positive cancers. Profiling relied on immunoSEQ multiplex PCR, and the TCRdb table lists in-frame clones only, not all of them. Seen here are around 22,000 clones, 92% observed once, and the top ten hold roughly a sixth. This sample comprised blood, obtained from a patient who underwent chemoradiotherapy. The receptors here all came from a human donor with HPV-associated anogenital cancer.

The count of this clone is one. V and J are TRBV6-1 and TRBJ2-3, with TRBD1 matching over 10 bases. Trimming at V came to 5 bases and at J to 4 bases, leaving 6 bases not matched to a gene. CDR1 and CDR2 from the germline V gene are MNHNS and SASEGT. This CDR3 has 15 amino acids. Here the CDR3 reads CASSSLGQGADTQYF. Written as DNA, the CDR3 is TGTGCCAGCAGTTCCCTCGGACAGGGGGCAGATACGCAGTATTTT.

This clone appeared a single time. The rearrangement links TRBV7-2 to TRBJ1-2; 7 nucleotides align to TRBD1. The V gene end was trimmed by 6 bases and the J gene end by 5 bases; junction bases not matched to a gene: 12. The germline V gene encodes CDR1 SGHTA and CDR2 FQGNSA. CDR3 length: 15 residues. CDR3 in DNA: TGTGCCAGCAGTTTAAACAGGGGCAGCCTATATGGCTACACCTTC. It specifies CASSLNRGSLYGYTF.

The chain couples TRBV6-5 to TRBJ2-3; D gene unclear. Germline V CDR1 and CDR2: MNHEY, SVGAGI. V lost 6 bases and J lost 6, with 7 bases in between. The CDR3 is 11 residues long. The CDR3 DNA sequence: TGTGCCAGCAGAGTCGGGGATACGCAGTATTTT. It codes for CASRVGDTQYF.

The chain joins TRBV28 to TRBJ2-2; 13 bases map to TRBD2. The germline CDR1 and CDR2 sequences are MDHEN and SYDVKM. The CDR3 covers 15 residues. Trimming took 5 bases from V and 6 from J; bases not matched to a gene: 3. Written as DNA, the CDR3 is TGTGCCAGCAGTGAGGGACTAGCGGGACCCGGGGAGCTGTTTTTT. This encodes CASSEGLAGPGELFF.

The V and J genes are TRBV2 and TRBJ1-1; perhaps TRBD1 as D (6 bases). V lost 5 bases to trimming and J lost 6 bases, with 13 bases between them. CDR3 size: 13 residues. In germline, CDR1 is SNHLY, CDR2 FYNNEI. CDR3 bases: TGTGCCAGCAGTAAACAGGGAGGACCTGAAGCTTTCTTT. This encodes CASSKQGGPEAFF.

The J gene is TRBJ1-2, the V gene TRBV12-5; no definite D call. The CDR3 covers 12 residues. V lost 5 bases and J lost 4, with 8 bases in between. The germline CDR1 and CDR2 sequences are LGHNT and FRNRAP. CDR3 region: CASGPLSYGYTF. DNA for the CDR3: TGTGCTAGTGGTCCCCTCTCCTATGGCTACACCTTC.

The gene calls are TRBV7-9 and TRBJ2-5, with 10 bases that match TRBD2. The CDR3 extends over 16 amino acids. Germline V CDR1 and CDR2: SEHNR, FQNEAQ (reference sequence). With 3 bases clipped from V and 3 bases from J, the junction kept 7 bases outside the gene matches. CDR3 loop: CASSFGLAAREETQYF. The CDR3, as DNA: TGTGCCAGCAGCTTCGGACTAGCGGCGAGGGAAGAGACCCAGTACTTC.

The chain combines TRBV5-1 with TRBJ1-4; TRBD1 agrees at 7 bases. CDR3 length equals 14 residues. CDR1 SGHRS and CDR2 YFSETQ come from the germline V gene. The V segment lost 7 bases and the J segment 7 bases; nucleotides outside the gene matches: 10. CDR3 region: CASQEGGFGEKLFF. CDR3 bases: TGCGCCAGCCAAGAAGGGGGCTTCGGTGAAAAACTGTTTTTT.

The chain uses TRBV6-5 and TRBJ2-7, with TRBD2 matching over 10 bases. Germline assignment: CDR1 MNHEY and CDR2 SVGAGI. V shed 4 bases, J shed 4 bases, and the junction held 7 bases outside the gene matches. The CDR3 extends over 15 amino acids. CDR3 sequence (DNA): TGTGCCAGCAGTTCCTCAGCGGGAGGGCCGTACGAGCAGTACTTC. As protein: CASSSSAGGPYEQYF.

V usage is TRBV9 and J usage is TRBJ1-3, with 10 nucleotides matching TRBD1. The ends lost 3 bases at V and 6 bases at J; junction bases unmatched: 3. CDR1 is SGDLS and CDR2 is YYNGEE in the germline V gene. CDR3 length: 14 amino acids. The chain's CDR3 is CASSAGTGVNTIYF. As DNA, the CDR3 is TGTGCCAGCAGCGCTGGGACAGGGGTAAACACCATATATTTT.

Written as DNA, the CDR3 is TGTGCCAGCAGTGAAGGGGGCGTAGCGAATGAGCAGTTCTTC. Its translation is CASSEGGVANEQFF. The chain uses TRBV6-4 and TRBJ2-1; 7 bases align to TRBD1. Germline values: CDR1 MRHNA, CDR2 SNTAGT. This CDR3 spans 14 amino acids. V gave up 3 bases and J gave up 7 bases; unmatched junction bases: 6.

With regard to this clone: The junction and the germline gene differ at one end; a read error may be behind it. This rearrangement joins TRBV6-6 to TRBJ2-7; D may correspond to TRBD1 or TRBD2 (7 bases each). This CDR3 is built from 13 residues. Germline V gene lookup returns CDR1 MNHNY and CDR2 SVGAGI (reference sequence). CDR3 DNA: TGTACCAGCCGGGGACAGCGGGGCTACGAGCAGTACTTC. Protein product: CTSRGQRGYEQYF.

This chain joins TRBV18 and TRBJ2-2; a weak D match, TRBD2 (5 bases). Germline V CDR1 and CDR2: KGHSH, LQKENI. The V and J ends lost 5 bases and 8 bases respectively, with 15 bases between them. The CDR3 consists of 14 residues. The CDR3 coding sequence is TGTGCCAGCTCATTCGTGGGAGTACGTGGGGAGCTGTTTTTT. It encodes CASSFVGVRGELFF. Using reference TRBV18 and TRBJ2-2 for the parts outside the CDR3, the full variable domain is NAGVMQNPRHLVRRRGQEARLRCSPMKGHSHVYWYRQLPEEGLKFMVYLQKENIIDESGMPKERFSAEFPKEGPSILRIQQVVRGDSAAYFCASSFVGVRGELFFGEGSRLTVL.

The chain links TRBV5-1 to TRBJ1-1; TRBD1 might be the D (6 bases). CDR1 is SGHRS and CDR2 is YFSETQ in the germline V gene. CDR3 size: 14 residues. V lost 1 base, J lost 4 bases, and 11 bases lay in between. CDR3 protein: CASSLTGMTTEAFF. Here the CDR3 DNA reads TGCGCCAGCAGCTTGACAGGGATGACCACTGAAGCTTTCTTT.

By share, this clone ranks as medium-sized. The chain is built from TRBV19 and TRBJ1-5; D unclear. CDR1 and CDR2 from the germline V gene are LNHDA and SQIVND (reference sequence). Trimming cost V 9 bases and J 0 bases, with 12 bases left between them. The length of the CDR3 is 14 residues. The chain's CDR3 is CASKTANSNQPQHF. The CDR3 DNA reads TGTGCCAGCAAGACGGCGAATAGCAATCAGCCCCAGCATTTT.

The chain links TRBV6-6 to TRBJ2-1; 12 nucleotides align to TRBD2. Trimming cost V 5 bases and J 4 bases; bases outside gene matches: 6. The CDR3 has 16 amino acids. CDR1 and CDR2 from the germline V gene are MNHNY and SVGAGI (reference sequence). Here the CDR3 DNA reads TGTGCCAGCAGTAATCCCGGGACTAGCGGGTACAATGAGCAGTTCTTC. Encoded protein: CASSNPGTSGYNEQFF.

The rearrangement uses TRBV27 and TRBJ2-7; TRBD1 matches 7 bases. V lost 4 bases, J lost 3 bases, and 6 bases stayed unmatched. This CDR3 contains 14 residues. Germline values: CDR1 MNHEY, CDR2 SMNVEV (reference sequence). The CDR3 here is CASSYGRGYYEQYF. The DNA of the CDR3 is TGTGCCAGCAGTTACGGCAGGGGGTACTACGAGCAGTACTTC.

This CDR3 reads CASSLDRSGEKLFF. In DNA, the CDR3 is TGTGCCAGCTCACTGGACAGGTCTGGTGAAAAACTGTTTTTT. The J gene is TRBJ1-4, the V gene TRBV18, with 7 bases aligning to TRBD1. This CDR3 is 14 amino acids long. Trimming cost V 4 bases and J 7 bases; bases outside gene matches: 6. In germline, CDR1 is KGHSH, CDR2 LQKENI. The whole variable domain, filled in from reference TRBV18 and TRBJ1-4, reads NAGVMQNPRHLVRRRGQEARLRCSPMKGHSHVYWYRQLPEEGLKFMVYLQKENIIDESGMPKERFSAEFPKEGPSILRIQQVVRGDSAAYFCASSLDRSGEKLFFGSGTQLSVL.

The V and J genes are TRBV10-3 and TRBJ2-1, with a weak D call TRBD2 (5 bases). V lost 1 base to trimming and J lost 6 bases, with 16 bases between them. This CDR3 region has 16 residues. The germline V gene encodes CDR1 ENHRY and CDR2 SYGVKD. CDR3 coding DNA: TGTGCCATCAGTGAGTATGCGGGCCCTTCGGGCAATGAGCAGTTCTTC. Translation: CAISEYAGPSGNEQFF.

The chain carries TRBV10-2 and TRBJ2-7; D possibly corresponds to TRBD1 (6 bases). The CDR3 sequence is 12 residues long. V lost 10 bases and J lost 6, with 16 bases in between. Germline V gene sequence: CDR1 WSHSY, CDR2 SAAADI. The CDR3 spells CAILDSSSEQYF. The CDR3 DNA is TGCGCCATCCTGGACAGTTCTTCCGAGCAGTACTTC.

The chain combines TRBV29-1 with TRBJ1-2; D unresolved. Germline V gene data show CDR1 as SQVTM and CDR2 as ANQGSEA. The V and J ends lost 6 bases and 3 bases respectively, with 11 bases between them. This CDR3 has 12 amino acids. The CDR3 DNA follows: TGCAGCGTCCACCGTAGCGACTATGGCTACACCTTC. The encoded protein is CSVHRSDYGYTF.

This clone showed up just a few times. J is TRBJ2-6 and V is TRBV4-3; D is ambiguous. The length of the CDR3 is 16 residues. V gave up 0 bases and J gave up 0 bases, with 6 bases separating them. Looked up from germline, CDR1 is LGHNA and CDR2 is YSLEER. Here the CDR3 DNA reads TGCGCCAGCAGCCAAGATCACAGCTCTGGGGCCAACGTCCTGACTTTC. It specifies CASSQDHSSGANVLTF.

This chain links TRBV5-5 with TRBJ2-1; 8 nucleotides agree with TRBD1. The CDR3 length is 18 residues. The J segment lost 6 bases and the V segment lost 1 base, leaving 15 bases of the junction unmatched. CDR1 and CDR2 from the germline V gene are SGHKS and YYEKEE (reference sequence). The CDR3 DNA reads TGTGCCAGCAGCTTGCTGGGCAGGGGGCGCTTAACGTCCAATGAGCAGTTCTTC. Protein: CASSLLGRGRLTSNEQFF.

This sequence joins TRBV7-6 and TRBJ2-1, with unresolved D. Trimming pared 3 bases from V and 8 bases from J, leaving 17 bases between. There are 15 residues in the CDR3. CDR1 and CDR2 from the germline V gene are SGHVS and FNYEAQ. For the CDR3, the DNA is TGTGCCAGCAGCTTTTCCTATCTCGATAGCTATGAGCAGTTCTTC. This encodes CASSFSYLDSYEQFF. Drawing the rest from reference TRBV7-6 and TRBJ2-1, the complete variable domain is GAGVSQSPRYKVTKRGQDVALRCDPISGHVSLYWYRQALGQGPEFLTYFNYEAQQDKSGLPNDRFSAERPEGSISTLTIQRTEQRDSAMYRCASSFSYLDSYEQFFGPGTRLTVL.

The chain joins TRBV7-9 to TRBJ2-1; no clear D gene. Germline V gives CDR1 SEHNR, CDR2 FQNEAQ (reference sequence). Trimming took 0 bases from V and 0 from J, leaving 6 bases between them. CDR3 length equals 15 residues. The DNA for the CDR3 is TGTGCCAGCAGCTTAGCGGCAGTCTCCTACAATGAGCAGTTCTTC. This translates into CASSLAAVSYNEQFF. Based on the CDR3 plus reference TRBV7-9 and TRBJ2-1, the full variable domain is DTGVSQNPRHKITKRGQNVTFRCDPISEHNRLYWYRQTLGQGPEFLTYFQNEAQLEKSRLLSDRFSAERPKGSFSTLEIQRTEQGDSAMYLCASSLAAVSYNEQFFGPGTRLTVL.